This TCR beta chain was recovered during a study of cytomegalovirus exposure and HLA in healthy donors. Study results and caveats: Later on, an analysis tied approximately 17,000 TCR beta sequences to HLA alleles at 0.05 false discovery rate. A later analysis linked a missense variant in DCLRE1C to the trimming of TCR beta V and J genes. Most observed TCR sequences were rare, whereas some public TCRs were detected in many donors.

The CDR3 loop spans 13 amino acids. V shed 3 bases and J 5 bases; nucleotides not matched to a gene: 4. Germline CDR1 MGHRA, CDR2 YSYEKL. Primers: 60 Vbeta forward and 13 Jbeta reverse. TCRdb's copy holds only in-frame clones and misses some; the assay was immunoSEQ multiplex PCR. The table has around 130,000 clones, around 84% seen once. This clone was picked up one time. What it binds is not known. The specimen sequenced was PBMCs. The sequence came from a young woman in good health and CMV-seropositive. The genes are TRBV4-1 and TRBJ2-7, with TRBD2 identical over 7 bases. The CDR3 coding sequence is TGCGCCAGCAGCCAGACGGGGGGTAACGAGCAGTACTTC. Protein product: CASSQTGGNEQYF.